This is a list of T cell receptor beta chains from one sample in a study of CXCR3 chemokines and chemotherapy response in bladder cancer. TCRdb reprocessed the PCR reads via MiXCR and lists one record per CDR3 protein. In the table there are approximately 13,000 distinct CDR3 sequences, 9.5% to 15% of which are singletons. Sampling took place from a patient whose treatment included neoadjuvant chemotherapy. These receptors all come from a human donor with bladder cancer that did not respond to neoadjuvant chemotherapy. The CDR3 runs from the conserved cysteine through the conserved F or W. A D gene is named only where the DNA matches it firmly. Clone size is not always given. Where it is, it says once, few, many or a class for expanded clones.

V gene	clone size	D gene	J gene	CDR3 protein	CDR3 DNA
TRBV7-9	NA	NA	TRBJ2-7	CASSLAPPAASYEQYF	TGTGCCAGCAGCTTAGCCCCCCCCGCCGCTTCCTACGAGCAGTACTTC
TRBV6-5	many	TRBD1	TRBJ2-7	CASRSFLWDRDYEQYF	TGTGCCAGCAGGTCCTTCCTGTGGGACAGGGACTACGAGCAGTACTTC
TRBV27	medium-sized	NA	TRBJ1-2	CASSLDPGGYTF	TGTGCCAGCAGTTTAGATCCGGGAGGCTACACCTTC
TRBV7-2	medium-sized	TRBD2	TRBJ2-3	CASSYSGGTGDTQYF	TGTGCCAGCAGCTACAGCGGGGGTACCGGAGATACGCAGTATTTT
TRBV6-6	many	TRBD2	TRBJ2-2	CASSYSPGLAAEADTGELFF	TGTGCCAGCAGTTACTCGCCGGGACTAGCGGCTGAGGCAGACACCGGGGAGCTGTTTTTT
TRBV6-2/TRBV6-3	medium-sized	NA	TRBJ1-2	CASTSAELTYGYTF	TGTGCCAGCACCTCGGCGGAGTTAACCTATGGCTACACCTTC
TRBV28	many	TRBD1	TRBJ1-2	CASRSTGADGYTF	TGTGCCAGCAGATCGACAGGGGCGGATGGCTACACCTTC
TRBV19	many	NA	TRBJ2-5	CASSMGRTQETQYF	TGTGCCAGTAGTATGGGCAGAACCCAAGAGACCCAGTACTTC
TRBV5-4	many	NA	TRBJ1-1	CASSLEAGRTEAFF	TGTGCCAGCAGCTTGGAAGCAGGGAGGACTGAAGCTTTCTTT
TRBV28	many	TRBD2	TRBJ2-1	CASSSASGSGYNEQFF	TGTGCCAGCAGTTCCGCTAGCGGGAGTGGGTACAATGAGCAGTTCTTC
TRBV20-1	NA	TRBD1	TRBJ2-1	CSARDQTGFNSYNEQFF	TGCAGTGCTAGAGATCAGACAGGGTTTAACTCCTACAATGAGCAGTTCTTC
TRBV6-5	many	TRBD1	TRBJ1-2	CATKGWGITDRGTYGYTF	TGTGCCACCAAGGGATGGGGTATAACGGACAGGGGGACCTATGGCTACACCTTC
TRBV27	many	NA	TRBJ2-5	CASSLGAGQKETQYF	TGTGCCAGCAGTTTAGGGGCAGGTCAGAAAGAGACCCAGTACTTC
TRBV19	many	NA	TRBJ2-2	CASNLRYGELFF	TGTGCCAGTAACCTTAGGTACGGGGAGCTGTTTTTT
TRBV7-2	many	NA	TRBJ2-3	CASSLDYSSSTDTQYF	TGTGCCAGCAGCTTAGATTACAGCTCTAGCACAGATACGCAGTATTTT
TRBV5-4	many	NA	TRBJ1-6	CASSLVATVNSPLHF	TGTGCCAGCAGCTTGGTAGCTACAGTTAATTCACCCCTCCACTTT
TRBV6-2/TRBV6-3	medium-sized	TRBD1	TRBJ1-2	CASRPGGDYGYTF	TGTGCCAGCAGACCAGGGGGGGACTATGGCTACACCTTC
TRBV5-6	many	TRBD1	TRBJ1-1	CASSMGQGLRRAFF	TGTGCCAGCAGTATGGGACAGGGGCTGCGTCGAGCTTTCTTT
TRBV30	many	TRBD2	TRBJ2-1	CAWSVATSGVNTFF	TGTGCCTGGAGTGTGGCCACTAGCGGGGTTAACACTTTCTTC
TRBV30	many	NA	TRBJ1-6	CAWSVGVTYNSPLHF	TGTGCCTGGAGTGTGGGGGTTACCTATAATTCACCCCTCCACTTT
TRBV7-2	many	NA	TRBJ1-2	CASSREGLLYGYTF	TGTGCCAGCAGCCGTGAGGGGCTTCTGTATGGCTACACCTTC
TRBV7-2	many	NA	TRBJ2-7	CASSSGLPYEQYF	TGTGCCAGCAGCTCGGGACTTCCCTACGAGCAGTACTTC
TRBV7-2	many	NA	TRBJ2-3	CASSLVGLTDTQYF	TGTGCCAGCAGCTTGGTAGGGCTCACAGATACGCAGTATTTT
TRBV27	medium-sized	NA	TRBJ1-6	CASSFEGHYNSPLHF	TGTGCCAGCAGTTTTGAGGGCCATTATAATTCACCCCTCCACTTT
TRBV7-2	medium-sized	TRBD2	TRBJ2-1	CASSRQSGAREEQFF	TGTGCCAGCAGCCGACAAAGCGGGGCCAGGGAGGAGCAGTTCTTC
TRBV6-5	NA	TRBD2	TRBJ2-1	CASSYFDTHISGRSNEQFF	TGTGCCAGCAGTTACTTCGACACTCATATTAGCGGGAGGAGTAATGAGCAGTTCTTC
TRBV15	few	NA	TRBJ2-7	CATSRETGYEQYF	TGTGCCACCAGCAGAGAAACGGGCTACGAGCAGTACTTC
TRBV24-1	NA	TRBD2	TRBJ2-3	CATSKAGVGTDTQYF	TGTGCCACTAGTAAGGCGGGAGTGGGGACAGATACGCAGTATTTT
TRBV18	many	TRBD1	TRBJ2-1	CASSLETGALIF	TGTGCCAGCTCACTCGAGACAGGGGCACTAATCTTC
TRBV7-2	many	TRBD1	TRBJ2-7	CASSFTPHRGRSYEQYF	TGTGCCAGCAGCTTTACCCCCCACAGGGGGCGCAGCTACGAGCAGTACTTC
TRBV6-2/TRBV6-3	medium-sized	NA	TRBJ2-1	CASSPPGKEQFF	TGTGCCAGCAGTCCCCCAGGGAAAGAGCAGTTCTTC
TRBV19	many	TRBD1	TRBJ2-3	CASTPTGGYTDTQYF	TGTGCCAGTACCCCGACAGGGGGCTACACAGATACGCAGTATTTT
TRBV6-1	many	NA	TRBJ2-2	CASSRQGTNTGELFF	TGTGCCAGCAGTAGGCAGGGGACGAACACCGGGGAGCTGTTTTTT
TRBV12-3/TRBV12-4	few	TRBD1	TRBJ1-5	CASSLSQGVTLRQPQHF	TGTGCCAGCAGTTTAAGTCAGGGGGTGACCCTGAGGCAGCCCCAGCATTTT
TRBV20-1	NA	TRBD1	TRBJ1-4	CSARSLGQGDEKLFF	TGCAGTGCTAGGAGTTTGGGACAGGGTGACGAAAAACTGTTTTTT
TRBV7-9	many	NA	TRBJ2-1	CASSLEGWGDRFF	TGTGCCAGCAGCTTAGAGGGGTGGGGGGATCGGTTCTTC
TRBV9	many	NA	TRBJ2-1	CASESGTYNEQFF	TGTGCCAGCGAATCGGGGACCTACAATGAGCAGTTCTTC
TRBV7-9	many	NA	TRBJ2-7	CASSYGGGEQYF	TGTGCCAGCAGCTACGGGGGAGGCGAGCAGTACTTC
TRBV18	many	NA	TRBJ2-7	CASSSSAIYEEQYF	TGTGCCAGCTCATCTAGCGCGATATACGAGGAGCAGTACTTC
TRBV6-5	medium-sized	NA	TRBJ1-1	CASGQNTEAFF	TGTGCCAGCGGGCAAAACACTGAAGCTTTCTTT
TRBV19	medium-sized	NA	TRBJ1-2	CASSFRGAAATYGYTF	TGTGCCAGTAGTTTCCGGGGGGCAGCGGCAACCTATGGCTACACCTTC
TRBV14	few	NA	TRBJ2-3	CASSVRELRRDTQYF	TGTGCCAGCAGCGTAAGGGAGTTACGGAGGGATACGCAGTATTTT
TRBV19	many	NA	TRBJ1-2	CASLRADTNYGYTF	TGTGCCAGCCTGCGGGCCGATACTAACTATGGCTACACCTTC
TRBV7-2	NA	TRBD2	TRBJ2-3	CASRKGTSGGSTDTQYF	TGTGCCAGCAGAAAGGGGACTAGCGGGGGGAGCACAGATACGCAGTATTTT
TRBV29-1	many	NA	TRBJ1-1	CSGRERADTEAFF	TGCAGCGGAAGGGAACGCGCGGACACTGAAGCTTTCTTT
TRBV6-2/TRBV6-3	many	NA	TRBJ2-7	CASSQPRSYEQYF	TGTGCCAGCAGCCAGCCGAGGTCCTACGAGCAGTACTTC
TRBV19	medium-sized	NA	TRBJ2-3	CASSIGGTDTQYF	TGTGCCAGTAGTATAGGGGGTACAGATACGCAGTATTTT
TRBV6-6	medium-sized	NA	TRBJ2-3	CASKVTASTDTQYF	TGTGCCAGCAAGGTAACGGCCAGCACAGATACGCAGTATTTT
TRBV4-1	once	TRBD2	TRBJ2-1	CASSQEGLAGANQQFF	TGCGCCAGCAGCCAAGAAGGGCTAGCGGGGGCCAACCAGCAGTTCTTC
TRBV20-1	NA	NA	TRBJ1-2	CSASLGSDGYTF	TGCAGTGCTAGTCTGGGGAGCGATGGCTACACCTTC
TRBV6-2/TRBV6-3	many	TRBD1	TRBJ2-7	CASIGAGTGGTYEQYF	TGTGCCAGCATCGGGGCTGGGACAGGGGGCACCTACGAGCAGTACTTC
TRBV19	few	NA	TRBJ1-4	CASSSRGTEKLFF	TGTGCCAGTAGTAGCCGTGGGACGGAAAAACTGTTTTTT
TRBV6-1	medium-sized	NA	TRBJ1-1	CASSPEWQGNTEAFF	TGTGCCAGCAGTCCTGAATGGCAGGGGAACACTGAAGCTTTCTTT
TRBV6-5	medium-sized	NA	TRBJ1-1	CASRNRMNTEAFF	TGTGCCAGCAGGAACCGAATGAACACTGAAGCTTTCTTT
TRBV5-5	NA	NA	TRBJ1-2	CASSVVSSGYTF	TGTGCCAGCAGCGTGGTGAGCAGTGGCTACACCTTC